The present entry profiles one T cell receptor (beta chain) with its context. These data originate in a study of OX40 agonist ivuxolimab in advanced cancers. Study details: A history of anti-PD-1, anti-PD-L1 or anti-CTLA-4 therapy was acceptable, and approximately 40% had some.

The CDR3 is made up of 15 amino acids. V shed 5 bases, J shed 6 bases, and the junction held 8 bases outside the gene matches. The V gene's germline CDR1 is SGHRS and CDR2 YFSETQ. Blood was sampled at baseline, cycle 4 day 1, and cycle 7 day 1. Profiling relied on immunoSEQ multiplex PCR, and the TCRdb table lists in-frame clones only, not all of them. This sample has tens of thousands of clones, with about 85% found just once. This receptor was obtained from an adult with an advanced solid tumor such as melanoma, head and neck, liver or kidney cancer. Here the sequenced sample was CD4+ or CD8+ T cells sorted from blood, taken in a trial of the OX40 agonist ivuxolimab. The chain links TRBV5-1 to TRBJ2-2, with 9 bases that match TRBD1. This chain's CDR3 is CASRRDRVISGELFF. Here the CDR3 DNA reads TGCGCCAGCAGAAGGGACAGGGTGATATCCGGGGAGCTGTTTTTT.